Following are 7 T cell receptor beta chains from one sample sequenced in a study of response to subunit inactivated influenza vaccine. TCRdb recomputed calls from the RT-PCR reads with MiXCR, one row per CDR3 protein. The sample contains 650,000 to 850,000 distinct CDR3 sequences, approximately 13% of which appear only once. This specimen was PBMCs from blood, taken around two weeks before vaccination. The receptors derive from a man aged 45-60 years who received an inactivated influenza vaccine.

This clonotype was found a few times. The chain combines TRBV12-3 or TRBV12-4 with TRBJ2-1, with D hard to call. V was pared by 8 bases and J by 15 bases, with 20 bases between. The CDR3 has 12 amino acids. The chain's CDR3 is CASGEAYHHPFF. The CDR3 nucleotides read TGTGCCAGCGGAGAGGCCTACCACCATCCGTTCTTC.

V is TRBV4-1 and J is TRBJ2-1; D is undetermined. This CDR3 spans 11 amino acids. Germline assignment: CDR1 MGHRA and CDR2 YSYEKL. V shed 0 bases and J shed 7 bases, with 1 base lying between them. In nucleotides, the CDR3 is TGCGCCAGCAGCCAAGAGAATGAGCAGTTCTTC. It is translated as CASSQENEQFF.

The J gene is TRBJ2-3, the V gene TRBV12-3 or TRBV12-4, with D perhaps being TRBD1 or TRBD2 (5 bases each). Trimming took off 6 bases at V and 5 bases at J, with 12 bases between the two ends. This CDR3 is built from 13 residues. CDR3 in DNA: TGTGCCAGCAGCCTCCCAGGGAGAGATACGCAGTATTTT. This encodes CASSLPGRDTQYF.

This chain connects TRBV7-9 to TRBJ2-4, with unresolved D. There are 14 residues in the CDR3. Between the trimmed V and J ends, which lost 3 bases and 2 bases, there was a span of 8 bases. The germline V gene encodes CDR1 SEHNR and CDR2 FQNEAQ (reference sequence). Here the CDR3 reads CASSFSNSKNIQYF. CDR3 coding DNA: TGTGCCAGCAGCTTTAGTAATTCCAAAAACATTCAGTACTTC.

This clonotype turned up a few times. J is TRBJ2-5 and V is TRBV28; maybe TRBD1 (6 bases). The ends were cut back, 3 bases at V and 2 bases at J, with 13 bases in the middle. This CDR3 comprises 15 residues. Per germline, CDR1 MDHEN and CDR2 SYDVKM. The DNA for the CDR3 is TGTGCCAGCAGTTTGCCGGACAGTAATCAAGAGACCCAGTACTTC. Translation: CASSLPDSNQETQYF.

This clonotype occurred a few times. CDR3 coding DNA: TGTGCCAGCAGCTTGAGGACAGGGGGCGGGGTTGAGCAGTTCTTC. Residues: CASSLRTGGGVEQFF. This chain links TRBV5-5 with TRBJ2-1, with 11 bases lining up with TRBD1. V lost 1 base to trimming and J lost 9 bases; unmatched junction nucleotides: 6. Per germline, CDR1 SGHKS and CDR2 YYEKEE (reference sequence). The CDR3 extends over 15 amino acids.

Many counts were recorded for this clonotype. CDR3 DNA: TGCGCCAGCAGCCATTCGAACACCGGGGAGCTGTTTTTT. Translating it yields CASSHSNTGELFF. The chain couples TRBV5-1 to TRBJ2-2; D not resolved. The CDR3 totals 13 residues. V was cut by 4 bases and J by 0 bases, with 4 bases left in between. Germline V gene sequence: CDR1 SGHRS, CDR2 YFSETQ.